This T cell receptor (beta chain) was found in a study of cytomegalovirus exposure and HLA in healthy donors. Notes on the study in general: First-cohort TCR clusters were later found to tend to co-occur in the 120 validation repertoires. Associated with cytomegalovirus, according to the listing, were about 160 TCR beta chains. A few CMV-associated chains were confirmed in vitro to be specific for CMV antigens. High sensitivity and specificity were reportedly achieved when the classifier diagnosed cytomegalovirus status.

As regards this clone: Antigen unknown.

Some clones are missing from TCRdb's copy, which holds only in-frame ones; the method was immunoSEQ multiplex PCR. The data show 100,000 to 150,000 clones, roughly 89% seen once. The CDR3 totals 12 residues. V gave up 4 bases and J gave up 3 bases, with 6 bases separating them. The germline V gene encodes CDR1 MGHDK and CDR2 SYGVNS. The chain employs TRBV25-1 and TRBJ1-2, with unresolved D. This receptor was identified in a woman in her late teens or twenties in good health and CMV-seronegative. The specimen sequenced was PBMCs. CDR3 in amino acids: CASSATDYGYTF. CDR3 DNA sequence: TGTGCCAGCAGTGCAACAGACTATGGCTACACCTTC.